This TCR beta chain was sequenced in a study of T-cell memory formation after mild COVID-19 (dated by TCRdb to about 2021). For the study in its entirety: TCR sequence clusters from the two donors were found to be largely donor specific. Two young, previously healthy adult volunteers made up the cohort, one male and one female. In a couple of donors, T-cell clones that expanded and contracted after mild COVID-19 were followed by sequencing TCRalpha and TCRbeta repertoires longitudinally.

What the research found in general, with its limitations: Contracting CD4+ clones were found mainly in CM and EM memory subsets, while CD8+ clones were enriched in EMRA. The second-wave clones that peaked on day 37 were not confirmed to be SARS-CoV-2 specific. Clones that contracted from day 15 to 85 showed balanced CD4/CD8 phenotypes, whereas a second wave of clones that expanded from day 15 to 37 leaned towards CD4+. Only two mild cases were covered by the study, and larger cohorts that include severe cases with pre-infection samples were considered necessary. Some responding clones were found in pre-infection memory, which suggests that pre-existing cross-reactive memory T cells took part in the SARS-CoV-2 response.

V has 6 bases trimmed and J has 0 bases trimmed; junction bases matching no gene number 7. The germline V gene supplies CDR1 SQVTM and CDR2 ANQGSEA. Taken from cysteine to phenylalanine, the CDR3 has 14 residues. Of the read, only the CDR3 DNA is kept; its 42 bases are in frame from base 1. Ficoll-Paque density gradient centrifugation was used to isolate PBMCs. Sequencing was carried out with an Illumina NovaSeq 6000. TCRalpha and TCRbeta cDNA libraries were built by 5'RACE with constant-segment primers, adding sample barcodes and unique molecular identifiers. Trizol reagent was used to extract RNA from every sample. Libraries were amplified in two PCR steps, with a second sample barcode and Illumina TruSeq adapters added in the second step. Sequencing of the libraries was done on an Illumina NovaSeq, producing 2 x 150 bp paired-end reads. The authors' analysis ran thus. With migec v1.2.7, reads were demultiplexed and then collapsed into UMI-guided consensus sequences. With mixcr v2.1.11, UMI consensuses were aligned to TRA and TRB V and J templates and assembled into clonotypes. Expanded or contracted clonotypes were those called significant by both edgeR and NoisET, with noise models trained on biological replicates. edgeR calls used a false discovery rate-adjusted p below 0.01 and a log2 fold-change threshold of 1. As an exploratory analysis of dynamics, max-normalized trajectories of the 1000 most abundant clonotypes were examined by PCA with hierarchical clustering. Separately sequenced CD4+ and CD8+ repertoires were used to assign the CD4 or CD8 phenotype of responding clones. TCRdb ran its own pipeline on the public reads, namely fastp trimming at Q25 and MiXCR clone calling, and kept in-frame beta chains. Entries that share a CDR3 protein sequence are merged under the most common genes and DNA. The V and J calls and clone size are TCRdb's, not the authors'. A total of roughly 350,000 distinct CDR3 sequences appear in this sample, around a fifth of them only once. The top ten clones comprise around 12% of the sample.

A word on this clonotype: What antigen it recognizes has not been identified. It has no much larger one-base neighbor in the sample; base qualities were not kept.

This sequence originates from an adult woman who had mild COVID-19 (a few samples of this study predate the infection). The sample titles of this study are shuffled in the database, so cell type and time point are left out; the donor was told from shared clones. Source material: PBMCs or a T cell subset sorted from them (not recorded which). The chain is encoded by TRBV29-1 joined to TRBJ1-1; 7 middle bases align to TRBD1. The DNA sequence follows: TGCAGCGTCCTCAGGGGGGGCATGAACACTGAAGCTTTCTTT. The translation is CSVLRGGMNTEAFF.